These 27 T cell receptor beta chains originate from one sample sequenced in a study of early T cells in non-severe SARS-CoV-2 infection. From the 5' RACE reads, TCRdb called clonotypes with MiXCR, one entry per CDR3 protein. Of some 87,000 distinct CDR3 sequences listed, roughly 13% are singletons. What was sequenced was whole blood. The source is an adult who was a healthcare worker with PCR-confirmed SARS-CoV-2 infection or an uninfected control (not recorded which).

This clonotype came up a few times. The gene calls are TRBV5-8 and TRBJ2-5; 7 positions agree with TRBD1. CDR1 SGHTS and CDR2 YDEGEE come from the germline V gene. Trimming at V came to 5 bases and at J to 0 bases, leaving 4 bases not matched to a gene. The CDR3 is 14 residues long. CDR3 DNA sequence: TGTGCCAGCAGTCTACAGGGGCACCAAGAGACCCAGTACTTC. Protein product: CASSLQGHQETQYF.

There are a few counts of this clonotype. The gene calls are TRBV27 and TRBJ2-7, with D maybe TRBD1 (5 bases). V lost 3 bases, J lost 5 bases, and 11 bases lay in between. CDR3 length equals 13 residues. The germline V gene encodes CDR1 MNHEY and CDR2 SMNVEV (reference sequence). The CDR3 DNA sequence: TGTGCCAGCAGTTTTGCAGGGATCAACGAGCAGTACTTC. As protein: CASSFAGINEQYF.

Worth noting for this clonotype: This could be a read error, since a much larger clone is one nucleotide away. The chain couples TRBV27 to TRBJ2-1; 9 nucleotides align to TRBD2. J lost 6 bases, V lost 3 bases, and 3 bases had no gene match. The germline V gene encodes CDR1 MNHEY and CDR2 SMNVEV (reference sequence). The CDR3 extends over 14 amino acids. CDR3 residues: CASSFGTSINEQFF. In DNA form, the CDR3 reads TGTGCCAGCAGTTTCGGGACTAGCATCAATGAGCAGTTCTTC.

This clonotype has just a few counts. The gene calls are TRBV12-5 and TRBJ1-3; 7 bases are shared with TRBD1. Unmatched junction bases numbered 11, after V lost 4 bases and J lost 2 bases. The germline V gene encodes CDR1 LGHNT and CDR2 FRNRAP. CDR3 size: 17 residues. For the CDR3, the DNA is TGTGCTAGTGGTTCGTTTAAGATTGGGACAGCTGGAAACACCATATATTTT. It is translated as CASGSFKIGTAGNTIYF.

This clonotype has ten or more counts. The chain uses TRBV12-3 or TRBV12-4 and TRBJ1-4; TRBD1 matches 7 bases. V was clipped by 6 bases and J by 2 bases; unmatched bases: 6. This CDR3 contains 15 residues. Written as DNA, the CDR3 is TGTGCCAGCAGCCACGCAGGGGGGACTAATGAAAAACTGTTTTTT. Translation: CASSHAGGTNEKLFF.

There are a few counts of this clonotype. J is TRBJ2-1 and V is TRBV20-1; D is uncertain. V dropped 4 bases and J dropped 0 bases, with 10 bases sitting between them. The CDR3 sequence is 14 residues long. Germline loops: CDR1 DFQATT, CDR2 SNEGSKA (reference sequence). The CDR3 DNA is TGCAGTGCTAACCGACTGGACTCCTACAATGAGCAGTTCTTC. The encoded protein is CSANRLDSYNEQFF.

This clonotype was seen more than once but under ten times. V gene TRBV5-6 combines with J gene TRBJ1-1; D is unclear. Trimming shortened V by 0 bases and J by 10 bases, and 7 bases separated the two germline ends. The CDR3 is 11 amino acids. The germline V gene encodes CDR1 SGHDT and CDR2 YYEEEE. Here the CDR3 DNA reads TGTGCCAGCAGCTTGGGACCAATAGCTTTCTTT. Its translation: CASSLGPIAFF.

CDR3 DNA: TGTGCCAGCAGTTCCTCGGACAGGTTCCCCTACGAGCAGTACTTC. Translating it yields CASSSSDRFPYEQYF. The chain uses TRBV12-3 or TRBV12-4 and TRBJ2-7, with 7 bases identical to TRBD1. V lost 4 bases to trimming and J lost 2 bases; unmatched junction nucleotides: 8. This CDR3 is built from 15 residues.

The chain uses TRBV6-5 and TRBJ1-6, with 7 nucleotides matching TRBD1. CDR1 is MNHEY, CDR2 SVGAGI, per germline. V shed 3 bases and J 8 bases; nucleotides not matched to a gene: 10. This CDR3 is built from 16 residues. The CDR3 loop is CASSYSPDRVDSPLHF. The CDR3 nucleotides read TGTGCCAGCAGTTATTCTCCTGACAGGGTCGATTCACCCCTCCACTTT.

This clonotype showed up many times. The CDR3 loop reads CASSEGDLKNIQYF. The CDR3 DNA is TGTGCCAGCAGCGAGGGGGATCTGAAAAACATTCAGTACTTC. The chain employs TRBV5-4 and TRBJ2-4; D is perhaps TRBD1 (6 bases). The V end was cut by 4 bases, the J end by 4 bases, with 12 bases between. The CDR3 loop spans 14 amino acids. Germline lookup yields CDR1 SGHNT and CDR2 YYREEE (reference sequence).

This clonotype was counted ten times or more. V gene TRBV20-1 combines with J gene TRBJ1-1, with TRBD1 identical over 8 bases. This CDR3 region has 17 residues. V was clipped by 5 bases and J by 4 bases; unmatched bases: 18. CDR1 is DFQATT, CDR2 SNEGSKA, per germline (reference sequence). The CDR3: CSARPGRGLSRSTEAFF. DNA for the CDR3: TGCAGTGCTCGACCAGGCAGGGGGCTTTCTCGGTCCACTGAAGCTTTCTTT.

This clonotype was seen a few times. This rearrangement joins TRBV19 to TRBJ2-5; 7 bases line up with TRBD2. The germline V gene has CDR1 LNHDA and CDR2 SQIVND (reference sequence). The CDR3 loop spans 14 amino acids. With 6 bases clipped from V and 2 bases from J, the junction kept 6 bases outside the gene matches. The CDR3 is CASSAGRTQETQYF. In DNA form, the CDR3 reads TGTGCCAGTAGCGCCGGGAGGACTCAAGAGACCCAGTACTTC.

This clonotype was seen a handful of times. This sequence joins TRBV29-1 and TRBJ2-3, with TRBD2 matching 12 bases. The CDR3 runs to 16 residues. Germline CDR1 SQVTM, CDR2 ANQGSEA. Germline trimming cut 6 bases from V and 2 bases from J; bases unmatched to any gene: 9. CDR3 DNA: TGCAGCGTAAAAATGACTAGCGGGAGTACCACAGATACGCAGTATTTT. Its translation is CSVKMTSGSTTDTQYF.

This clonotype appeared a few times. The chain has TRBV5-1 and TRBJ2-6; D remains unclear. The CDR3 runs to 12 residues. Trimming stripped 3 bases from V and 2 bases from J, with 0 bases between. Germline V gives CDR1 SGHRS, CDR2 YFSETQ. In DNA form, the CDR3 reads TGCGCCAGCAGCTCTGGGGCCAACGTCCTGACTTTC. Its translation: CASSSGANVLTF. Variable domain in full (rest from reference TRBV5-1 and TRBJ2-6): KAGVTQTPRYLIKTRGQQVTLSCSPISGHRSVSWYQQTPGQGLQFLFEYFSETQRNKGNFPGRFSGRQFSNSRSEMNVSTLELGDSALYLCASSSGANVLTFGAGSRLTVL.

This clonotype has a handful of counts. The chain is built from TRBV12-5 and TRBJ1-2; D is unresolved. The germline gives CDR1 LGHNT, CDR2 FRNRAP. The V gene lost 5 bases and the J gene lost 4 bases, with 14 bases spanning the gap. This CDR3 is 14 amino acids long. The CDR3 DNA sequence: TGTGCTAGTGGTCCCGGCACCATTCTCTATGGCTACACCTTC. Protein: CASGPGTILYGYTF.

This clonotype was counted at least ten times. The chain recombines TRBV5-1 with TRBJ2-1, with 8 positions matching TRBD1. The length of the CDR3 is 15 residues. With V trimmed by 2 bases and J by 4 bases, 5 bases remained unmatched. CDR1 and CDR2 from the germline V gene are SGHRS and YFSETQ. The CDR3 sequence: CASSFWTGLYNEQFF. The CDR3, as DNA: TGCGCCAGCAGCTTCTGGACAGGGCTTTACAATGAGCAGTTCTTC.

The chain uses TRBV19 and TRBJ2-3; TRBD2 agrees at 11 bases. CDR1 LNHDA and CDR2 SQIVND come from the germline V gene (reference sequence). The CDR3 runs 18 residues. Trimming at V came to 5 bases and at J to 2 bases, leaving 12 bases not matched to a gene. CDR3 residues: CASSRTSGGHGYTDTQYF. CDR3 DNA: TGTGCCAGTAGTCGCACTAGCGGGGGACACGGTTACACAGATACGCAGTATTTT.

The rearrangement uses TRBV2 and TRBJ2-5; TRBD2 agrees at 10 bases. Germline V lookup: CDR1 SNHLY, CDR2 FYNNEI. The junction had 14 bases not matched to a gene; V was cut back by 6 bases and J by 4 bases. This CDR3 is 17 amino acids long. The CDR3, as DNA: TGTGCCAGCAGGGCCCGAGCGGGAGGGCTGAGCGCAGAGACCCAGTACTTC. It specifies CASRARAGGLSAETQYF.

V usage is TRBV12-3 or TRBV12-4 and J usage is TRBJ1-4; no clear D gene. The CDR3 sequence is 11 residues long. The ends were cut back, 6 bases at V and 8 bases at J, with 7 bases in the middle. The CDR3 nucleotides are TGTGCCAGCAGGTCCGGGGAAAAACTGTTTTTT. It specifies CASRSGEKLFF.

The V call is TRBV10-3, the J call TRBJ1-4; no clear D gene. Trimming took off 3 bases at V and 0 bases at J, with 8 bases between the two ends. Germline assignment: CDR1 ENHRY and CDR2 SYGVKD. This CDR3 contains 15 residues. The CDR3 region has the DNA TGTGCCATCAGTGATCCGATTGCAACTAATGAAAAACTGTTTTTT. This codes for CAISDPIATNEKLFF.

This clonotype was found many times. CDR3 DNA sequence: TGTGCCAGCTCACGGGAAAGGACAGGGTTTCAGCCCCAGCATTTT. Residues: CASSRERTGFQPQHF. V gene TRBV18 combines with J gene TRBJ1-5; 8 bases align to TRBD1. The CDR3 is made up of 15 amino acids. Germline V gives CDR1 KGHSH, CDR2 LQKENI. Losses at the gene ends were 4 bases for V and 6 bases for J; bases not matched to a gene: 8. The full variable domain, with the rest looked up from reference TRBV18 and TRBJ1-5, is NAGVMQNPRHLVRRRGQEARLRCSPMKGHSHVYWYRQLPEEGLKFMVYLQKENIIDESGMPKERFSAEFPKEGPSILRIQQVVRGDSAAYFCASSRERTGFQPQHFGDGTRLSIL.

This chain's CDR3 is CASSQVAVGASYEQYF. CDR3 sequence (DNA): TGTGCCAGCAGCCAAGTGGCTGTCGGGGCCTCCTACGAGCAGTACTTC. V and J are TRBV3-1 and TRBJ2-7, with D perhaps matching TRBD1 or TRBD2 (5 bases each). Germline values: CDR1 LGHDT, CDR2 YNNKEL (reference sequence). The ends were cut back, 1 base at V and 0 bases at J, with 13 bases in the middle. The CDR3 has 16 amino acids.

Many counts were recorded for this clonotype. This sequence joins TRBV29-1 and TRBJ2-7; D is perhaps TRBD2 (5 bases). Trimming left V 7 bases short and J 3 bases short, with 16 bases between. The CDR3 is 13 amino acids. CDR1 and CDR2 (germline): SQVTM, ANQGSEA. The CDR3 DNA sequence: TGCAGCGCCCTCCGAGGCACTAGCTACGAGCAGTACTTC. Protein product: CSALRGTSYEQYF.

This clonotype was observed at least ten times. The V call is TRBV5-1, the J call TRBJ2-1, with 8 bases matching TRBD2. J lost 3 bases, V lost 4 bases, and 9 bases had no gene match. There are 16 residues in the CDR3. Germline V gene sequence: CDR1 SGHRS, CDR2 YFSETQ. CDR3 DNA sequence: TGCGCCAGCAGCACCCGACTAGCGAATTACTACAATGAGCAGTTCTTC. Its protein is CASSTRLANYYNEQFF. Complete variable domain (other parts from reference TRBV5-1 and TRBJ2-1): KAGVTQTPRYLIKTRGQQVTLSCSPISGHRSVSWYQQTPGQGLQFLFEYFSETQRNKGNFPGRFSGRQFSNSRSEMNVSTLELGDSALYLCASSTRLANYYNEQFFGPGTRLTVL.

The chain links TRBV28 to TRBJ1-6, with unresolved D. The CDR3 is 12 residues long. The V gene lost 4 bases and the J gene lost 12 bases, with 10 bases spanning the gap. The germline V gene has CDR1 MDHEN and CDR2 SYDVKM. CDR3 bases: TGTGCCAGCAGTTCAGACGGAAAACCCCTCCACTTT. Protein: CASSSDGKPLHF.

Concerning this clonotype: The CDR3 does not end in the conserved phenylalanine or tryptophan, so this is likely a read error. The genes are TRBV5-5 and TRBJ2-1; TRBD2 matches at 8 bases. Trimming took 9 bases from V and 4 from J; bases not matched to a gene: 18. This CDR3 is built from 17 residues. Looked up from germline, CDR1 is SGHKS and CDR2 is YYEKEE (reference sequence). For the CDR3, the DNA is TGTGCCACGCTGCCGCGGCTAGCGGGCTCGGTTTACAATGAGCAGTTCTCC. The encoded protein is CATLPRLAGSVYNEQFS.

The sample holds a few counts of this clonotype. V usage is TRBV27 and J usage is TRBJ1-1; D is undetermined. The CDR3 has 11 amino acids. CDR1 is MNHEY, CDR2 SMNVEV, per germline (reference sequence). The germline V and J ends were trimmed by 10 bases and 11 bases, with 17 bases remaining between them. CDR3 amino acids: CATKNRGAAFF. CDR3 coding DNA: TGTGCCACCAAAAACAGAGGTGCGGCTTTCTTT.